The 20 T cell receptor beta chains presented below share a single source sample, sequenced in a study of blood T cell repertoires in COVID-19. Sequencing used immunoSEQ multiplex PCR; TCRdb keeps in-frame clones, though not all of them. The sample records some 50,000 clones, 75% to 90% being singletons. The sample consisted of peripheral blood. These TCRs come from a human donor in a cohort sampled during active COVID-19.

V gene TRBV7-2 combines with J gene TRBJ1-5, with a possible D match to TRBD1 (6 bases). The CDR3 consists of 16 residues. Germline lookup yields CDR1 SGHTA and CDR2 FQGNSA. Trimming removed 1 base from V and 3 bases from J, with 13 bases in between. The CDR3 loop reads CASSLVSGGNNQPQHF. The CDR3, as DNA: TGTGCCAGCAGCTTAGTGAGTGGGGGCAACAATCAGCCCCAGCATTTT.

The DNA for the CDR3 is TGTGCCAGCAGCTTAGTAGTGAACACTGAAGCTTTCTTT. It specifies CASSLVVNTEAFF. The chain couples TRBV7-3 to TRBJ1-1; no reliable D call. CDR3 size: 13 residues. Trimming took 2 bases from V and 0 from J, leaving 4 bases between them. Germline CDR1 and CDR2: SGHTA and FQGTGA.

The J gene is TRBJ1-1, the V gene TRBV6-5, with 8 nucleotides matching TRBD1. The V gene end was trimmed by 9 bases and the J gene end by 1 base; junction bases not matched to a gene: 7. The CDR3 length is 14 residues. Germline CDR1 reads MNHEY; CDR2 reads SVGAGI. The CDR3 spells CASQTGQGNTEAFF. For the CDR3, the DNA is TGTGCCAGTCAGACCGGACAGGGGAACACTGAAGCTTTCTTT.

The chain recombines TRBV7-3 with TRBJ2-1; a possible D gene is TRBD2 (6 bases). CDR1 SGHTA and CDR2 FQGTGA come from the germline V gene. V shed 5 bases and J shed 0 bases, with 11 bases lying between them. The CDR3 sequence is 15 residues long. CDR3 DNA sequence: TGTGCCAGCAGCAGGGACTCGAGCTCCTACAATGAGCAGTTCTTC. Its protein is CASSRDSSSYNEQFF. The entire variable domain, with the rest obtained from reference TRBV7-3 and TRBJ2-1, is as follows: GAGVSQTPSNKVTEKGKYVELRCDPISGHTALYWYRQSLGQGPEFLIYFQGTGAADDSGLPNDRFFAVRPEGSVSTLKIQRTERGDSAVYLCASSRDSSSYNEQFFGPGTRLTVL.

V usage is TRBV10-3 and J usage is TRBJ2-7; D is perhaps TRBD2 (5 bases). The V gene lost 2 bases and the J gene lost 7 bases, with 18 bases spanning the gap. This CDR3 is 15 amino acids long. Germline assignment: CDR1 ENHRY and CDR2 SYGVKD. This CDR3 reads CAISERGMGAGEQYF. The DNA of the CDR3 is TGTGCCATCAGTGAGAGAGGGATGGGAGCTGGGGAGCAGTACTTC.

The chain is built from TRBV30 and TRBJ2-5; the D gene is possibly TRBD1 (7 bases). The ends were cut back, 0 bases at V and 5 bases at J, with 13 bases in the middle. This CDR3 is 14 amino acids long. The germline gives CDR1 GTSNPN, CDR2 SVGIG (reference sequence). CDR3 residues: CAWSVQGGLETQYF. CDR3 sequence (DNA): TGTGCCTGGAGTGTCCAGGGGGGATTGGAGACCCAGTACTTC.

In its sample, this clone was seen once. V and J are TRBV19 and TRBJ2-2; 7 bases are shared with TRBD2. The CDR3 contains 15 residues. The ends lost 3 bases at V and 7 bases at J; junction bases unmatched: 8. The germline V gene encodes CDR1 LNHDA and CDR2 SQIVND (reference sequence). CDR3: CASSINREAGGELFF. CDR3 in DNA: TGTGCCAGTAGTATTAACCGGGAGGCGGGCGGGGAGCTGTTTTTT. Using reference TRBV19 and TRBJ2-2 for the parts outside the CDR3, the full variable domain is DGGITQSPKYLFRKEGQNVTLSCEQNLNHDAMYWYRQDPGQGLRLIYYSQIVNDFQKGDIAEGYSVSREKKESFPLTVTSAQKNPTAFYLCASSINREAGGELFFGEGSRLTVL.

The V gene is TRBV25-1, the J gene TRBJ2-7, with 9 bases fitting TRBD1. Germline lookup yields CDR1 MGHDK and CDR2 SYGVNS. Trimming at V came to 0 bases and at J to 2 bases, leaving 8 bases not matched to a gene. This CDR3 region has 17 residues. CDR3 sequence: CASSEYRGQGRPYEQYF. CDR3 in DNA: TGTGCCAGCAGTGAATACCGGGGACAGGGTCGGCCCTACGAGCAGTACTTC.

The CDR3 is CASSQGRTGGETQYF. CDR3 sequence (DNA): TGCGCCAGCAGCCAAGGGAGGACAGGTGGAGAGACCCAGTACTTC. The genes are TRBV4-1 and TRBJ2-5, with 7 nucleotides matching TRBD1. Germline V lookup: CDR1 MGHRA, CDR2 YSYEKL. This CDR3 has 15 amino acids. The junction had 6 bases not matched to a gene; V was cut back by 1 base and J by 4 bases.

The chain carries TRBV5-5 and TRBJ1-2; D ambiguous. There are 14 residues in the CDR3. V gave up 0 bases and J gave up 5 bases, with 11 bases separating them. The germline V gene encodes CDR1 SGHKS and CDR2 YYEKEE (reference sequence). The CDR3 DNA sequence: TGTGCCAGCAGCTTGGTAACCCCCGGTTATGGCTACACCTTC. This gives the protein CASSLVTPGYGYTF.

J is TRBJ1-4 and V is TRBV7-8; the match to TRBD1 covers 10 bases. Germline V CDR1 and CDR2: SGHVS, FQNEAQ. The CDR3 has 16 amino acids. The J segment lost 7 bases and the V segment lost 5 bases, leaving 10 bases of the junction unmatched. As DNA, the CDR3 is TGTGCCAGCAGCCCAGAACCGGGACAGGGGACTGAAAAACTGTTTTTT. Its translation is CASSPEPGQGTEKLFF.

V is TRBV5-5 and J is TRBJ1-2; D is perhaps TRBD1 (5 bases). The CDR3 contains 14 residues. Trimming took off 2 bases at V and 2 bases at J, with 10 bases between the two ends. CDR1 and CDR2 (germline): SGHKS, YYEKEE (reference sequence). CDR3 in amino acids: CASSFGGTNYGYTF. The CDR3 coding sequence is TGTGCCAGCAGCTTTGGGGGGACCAACTATGGCTACACCTTC.

This clone was observed a single time. The chain has TRBV5-5 and TRBJ2-3; 9 nucleotides match TRBD1. V lost 4 bases and J lost 2; bases outside the gene matches: 8. In germline, CDR1 is SGHKS, CDR2 YYEKEE (reference sequence). There are 16 residues in the CDR3. CDR3 in DNA: TGTGCCAGCAGCGTAGGTGGACAGGGGACCACAGATACGCAGTATTTT. Translated, it gives CASSVGGQGTTDTQYF.

The V gene is TRBV19, the J gene TRBJ2-2, with D maybe TRBD1 (6 bases). Germline V gene lookup returns CDR1 LNHDA and CDR2 SQIVND (reference sequence). This CDR3 region has 14 residues. The V gene lost 6 bases and the J gene lost 5 bases, with 13 bases spanning the gap. The CDR3 sequence: CASRGAWDTGELFF. In DNA form, the CDR3 reads TGTGCCAGTAGGGGGGCCTGGGATACCGGGGAGCTGTTTTTT.

V gene TRBV3-1 (or the pseudogene TRBV3-2) combines with J gene TRBJ1-5; 7 positions match TRBD1. V shed 2 bases, J shed 7 bases, and the junction held 5 bases outside the gene matches. CDR1 and CDR2 (germline): LGHDT, YNNKEL (reference sequence). This CDR3 comprises 14 residues. Here the CDR3 reads CASSQNLQGQPQHF. CDR3 nucleotide sequence: TGTGCCAGCAGCCAAAATTTACAGGGGCAGCCCCAGCATTTT.

V gene TRBV19 combines with J gene TRBJ1-2; 11 nucleotides agree with TRBD1. The CDR3 is 13 residues long. Per the germline V gene, CDR1 is LNHDA and CDR2 is SQIVND (reference sequence). J was trimmed by 7 bases and V by 6 bases; bases with no gene match: 4. The CDR3 DNA is TGTGCCAGTAGACCGGACAGGGGGCCTGGCTACACCTTC. Translating it yields CASRPDRGPGYTF.

This chain uses TRBV11-1 with TRBJ1-4; tentatively, D is TRBD1 (5 bases). The V gene's germline CDR1 is SGHAT and CDR2 FQDESV (reference sequence). V was pared by 1 base and J by 7 bases, with 10 bases between. The CDR3 runs to 14 residues. The DNA for the CDR3 is TGTGCCAGCAGCTTAGACAGGTGGACTGAAAAACTGTTTTTT. Protein sequence: CASSLDRWTEKLFF.

This clone was detected a few times. This chain joins TRBV30 and TRBJ2-5; TRBD2 might be the D (5 bases). The germline V gene encodes CDR1 GTSNPN and CDR2 SVGIG (reference sequence). Trimming shortened V by 2 bases and J by 4 bases, and 8 bases separated the two germline ends. This CDR3 spans 12 amino acids. CDR3: CAWSTSRETQYF. CDR3 DNA sequence: TGTGCCTGGAGTACTAGTAGAGAGACCCAGTACTTC.

The rearrangement joins TRBV7-2 to TRBJ2-7, with 12 bases lining up with TRBD2. The germline V gene has CDR1 SGHTA and CDR2 FQGNSA. The CDR3 covers 15 residues. V shed 4 bases and J 9 bases; nucleotides not matched to a gene: 10. Here the CDR3 DNA reads TGTGCCAGCAGCTACGGGACTAGCGGGTCCTCTGGGCAGTACTTC. This gives the protein CASSYGTSGSSGQYF. Looking up the rest from reference TRBV7-2 and TRBJ2-7 gives the full variable domain: GAGVSQSPSNKVTEKGKDVELRCDPISGHTALYWYRQSLGQGLEFLIYFQGNSAPDKSGLPSDRFSAERTGGSVSTLTIQRTQQEDSAVYLCASSYGTSGSSGQYFGPGTRLTVT.

This chain joins TRBV4-1 and TRBJ2-1, with TRBD2 identical over 7 bases. The CDR3 sequence is 17 residues long. V dropped 5 bases and J dropped 0; count of bases not matched to a gene: 10. CDR1 is MGHRA, CDR2 YSYEKL, per germline. The CDR3: CASSGAWRGSSYNEQFF. The DNA for the CDR3 is TGCGCCAGCAGCGGCGCGTGGCGGGGGAGCTCCTACAATGAGCAGTTCTTC.